Shown below are 20 T cell receptor beta chains from a single sample sequenced in a study of blood T cell repertoires in COVID-19 (dated by TCRdb to 2020 to 2021). The library came from the immunoSEQ multiplex PCR assay. TCRdb took this table from immuneACCESS and kept in-frame rearrangements with V and J called. Such tables lack part of the clones; where checked against another copy, unresolved V genes explain under half of the gap, and the rest is unexplained. Recorded for this sample are just under 65,000 clones; about 75% of them occurred a single time. Around 50% of the sample belongs to the ten largest clones. The sequenced material came from peripheral blood. Receptors were obtained from a woman over 75 with acute or convalescent COVID-19.

V is TRBV6-5 and J is TRBJ2-7; TRBD1 matches at 7 bases. Germline CDR1 and CDR2: MNHEY and SVGAGI. Trimming took 5 bases from V and 3 from J; bases not matched to a gene: 10. There are 15 residues in the CDR3. The CDR3 DNA is TGTGCCAGCAGTCGCCCCGGGACAGAAGTCTACGAGCAGTACTTC. Amino acids: CASSRPGTEVYEQYF.

The chain employs TRBV18 and TRBJ2-5; 8 positions match TRBD1. V was pared by 3 bases and J by 5 bases, with 11 bases of the junction left unmatched. CDR3 length: 16 residues. CDR1 is KGHSH and CDR2 is LQKENI in the germline V gene. The CDR3 here is CASSPFHRQGLETQYF. The CDR3 nucleotides are TGTGCCAGCTCACCCTTTCACCGACAGGGGTTGGAGACCCAGTACTTC.

This chain connects TRBV20-1 to TRBJ2-2; 9 nucleotides match TRBD2. CDR3 length: 16 amino acids. V trimming: 3 bases; J trimming: 1 base; junction bases outside the gene matches: 6. Germline V lookup: CDR1 DFQATT, CDR2 SNEGSKA (reference sequence). The CDR3 DNA follows: TGCAGTGCTAGTGGCCTAGCGGGGCTGAACACCGGGGAGCTGTTTTTT. Residues: CSASGLAGLNTGELFF.

The V and J genes are TRBV4-1 and TRBJ1-3, with D maybe TRBD1 (6 bases). Germline V gives CDR1 MGHRA, CDR2 YSYEKL. This CDR3 has 18 amino acids. Trimming stripped 1 base from V and 1 base from J, with 17 bases between. The CDR3 DNA sequence: TGCGCCAGCAGCCAAGGGGGCAGGGGACGTGGGTCTGGAAACACCATATATTTT. Encoded protein: CASSQGGRGRGSGNTIYF.

This chain links TRBV7-3 with TRBJ2-1; 7 positions match TRBD2. This CDR3 has 14 residues. Trimming took 0 bases from V and 9 from J; bases not matched to a gene: 5. Germline assignment: CDR1 SGHTA and CDR2 FQGTGA. The CDR3 loop reads CASSLTGGPGEQFF. In DNA form, the CDR3 reads TGTGCCAGCAGCTTAACGGGAGGGCCAGGTGAGCAGTTCTTC. Drawing the rest from reference TRBV7-3 and TRBJ2-1, the complete variable domain is GAGVSQTPSNKVTEKGKYVELRCDPISGHTALYWYRQSLGQGPEFLIYFQGTGAADDSGLPNDRFFAVRPEGSVSTLKIQRTERGDSAVYLCASSLTGGPGEQFFGPGTRLTVL.

This chain connects TRBV5-4 to TRBJ1-4, with 9 nucleotides matching TRBD1. This CDR3 is 16 amino acids long. CDR1 is SGHNT and CDR2 is YYREEE in the germline V gene (reference sequence). Trimming at V came to 4 bases and at J to 5 bases, leaving 9 bases not matched to a gene. This CDR3 is CASSPSPGQGNEKLFF. The DNA for the CDR3 is TGTGCCAGCAGCCCGAGCCCGGGACAGGGAAATGAAAAACTGTTTTTT.

V gene TRBV7-2 combines with J gene TRBJ2-7; 9 nucleotides align to TRBD2. The CDR3 is 15 residues long. The V gene end was trimmed by 5 bases and the J gene end by 4 bases; junction bases not matched to a gene: 9. The germline CDR1 and CDR2 sequences are SGHTA and FQGNSA. CDR3 in amino acids: CASSVPGLAEYEQYF. The CDR3 coding sequence is TGTGCCAGCAGCGTACCGGGACTAGCTGAATACGAGCAGTACTTC.

The chain carries TRBV5-4 and TRBJ2-7; possible D gene TRBD2, 6 bases. The germline V gene has CDR1 SGHNT and CDR2 YYREEE (reference sequence). V dropped 3 bases and J dropped 7 bases, with 14 bases sitting between them. The CDR3 extends over 13 amino acids. CDR3 nucleotides: TGTGCCAGCAGCTGGTCGGGGCGGGGTGAGCAGTACTTC. This encodes CASSWSGRGEQYF.

The chain combines TRBV24-1 with TRBJ1-1; 12 positions match TRBD1. Per the germline V gene, CDR1 is KGHDR and CDR2 is SFDVKD. The CDR3 is 14 residues long. The trim removed 8 bases at V and 6 bases at J, leaving 6 bases unmatched. The DNA of the CDR3 is TGTGCCACCAACGGGACAGGGGGCGAGGCTGAAGCTTTCTTT. Translated, it gives CATNGTGGEAEAFF.

This clone was seen only once. V gene TRBV2 combines with J gene TRBJ2-7; 7 bases match TRBD1. This CDR3 region has 15 residues. J gave up 4 bases and V 4 bases, and 10 bases lay outside the gene matches. Per germline, CDR1 SNHLY and CDR2 FYNNEI. CDR3 protein: CASSVGRTGNYEQYF. Here the CDR3 DNA reads TGTGCCAGCAGTGTCGGGCGGACAGGCAATTACGAGCAGTACTTC.

The chain combines TRBV27 with TRBJ2-2; 8 nucleotides match TRBD1. V trimming: 5 bases; J trimming: 6 bases; junction bases outside the gene matches: 8. CDR1 MNHEY and CDR2 SMNVEV come from the germline V gene (reference sequence). This CDR3 comprises 15 residues. The CDR3 reads CASSPQGGPPGELFF. In DNA form, the CDR3 reads TGTGCCAGCAGTCCACAGGGGGGTCCACCCGGGGAGCTGTTTTTT.

The V call is TRBV6-5, the J call TRBJ2-3; D is possibly TRBD2 (5 bases). The V end was cut by 2 bases, the J end by 4 bases, with 13 bases between. This CDR3 is built from 15 residues. Germline V gives CDR1 MNHEY, CDR2 SVGAGI. The CDR3 sequence: CASSYDPASPDTQYF. For the CDR3, the DNA is TGTGCCAGCAGTTACGATCCGGCTAGCCCAGATACGCAGTATTTT.

The chain combines TRBV7-3 with TRBJ2-3, with 13 bases aligning to TRBD2. Germline V CDR1 and CDR2: SGHTA, FQGTGA. V lost 4 bases to trimming and J lost 1 base; unmatched junction nucleotides: 11. The CDR3 is 19 residues long. DNA for the CDR3: TGTGCCAGCAGCTCGCCCTCCGGGACTAGCGGGAACCGCACAGATACGCAGTATTTT. Encoded protein: CASSSPSGTSGNRTDTQYF.

The genes are TRBV24-1 and TRBJ1-1; D may be TRBD1 (5 bases). Per germline, CDR1 KGHDR and CDR2 SFDVKD. CDR3 length: 13 amino acids. V lost 6 bases, J lost 8 bases, and 15 bases lay in between. The CDR3 spells CATSPKGRGEAFF. CDR3 coding DNA: TGTGCCACCAGTCCAAAGGGGCGGGGGGAAGCTTTCTTT.

The J gene is TRBJ2-3, the V gene TRBV28; D remains unclear. Germline CDR1 MDHEN, CDR2 SYDVKM. The CDR3 runs 16 residues. V was pared by 3 bases and J by 3 bases, with 16 bases between. Written as DNA, the CDR3 is TGTGCCAGCAGTTTTTCGTCCCCAGGATCAACAGATACGCAGTATTTT. Protein sequence: CASSFSSPGSTDTQYF. The full variable domain, completed using reference TRBV28 and TRBJ2-3, is DVKVTQSSRYLVKRTGEKVFLECVQDMDHENMFWYRQDPGLGLRLIYFSYDVKMKEKGDIPEGYSVSREKKERFSLILESASTNQTSMYLCASSFSSPGSTDTQYFGPGTRLTVL.

The chain carries TRBV7-6 and TRBJ1-1; the D is unclear. This CDR3 has 15 amino acids. Trimming cost V 2 bases and J 5 bases, with 15 bases left between them. Germline V gene data show CDR1 as SGHVS and CDR2 as FNYEAQ. The CDR3 DNA is TGTGCCAGCAGCTTACTCGGAGAGGGAGGTACTGAAGCTTTCTTT. It is translated as CASSLLGEGGTEAFF.

Only one count was recorded for this clone. The chain is built from TRBV28 and TRBJ1-4; 7 nucleotides line up with TRBD1. CDR1 is MDHEN and CDR2 is SYDVKM in the germline V gene. Germline trimming cut 4 bases from V and 3 bases from J; bases unmatched to any gene: 5. CDR3 length equals 15 residues. CDR3 sequence (DNA): TGTGCCAGCAGTTCCGAGGGGGCGGCTAATGAAAAACTGTTTTTT. Protein: CASSSEGAANEKLFF.

The genes are TRBV18 and TRBJ2-7; TRBD1 might be the D (6 bases). The CDR3 is 13 residues long. CDR1 and CDR2 from the germline V gene are KGHSH and LQKENI. This CDR3 is CATQGQFSYEQYF. CDR3 DNA: TGTGCGACCCAAGGACAGTTCTCCTACGAGCAGTACTTC.

This chain uses TRBV11-3 with TRBJ1-5; unclear D gene. Trimming shortened V by 4 bases and J by 2 bases, and 18 bases separated the two germline ends. The germline V gene has CDR1 SGHNT and CDR2 YENEEA. The CDR3 is made up of 17 amino acids. DNA for the CDR3: TGTGCCAGCAGCTCCCTTGACCCGGGATCCCGCAATCAGCCCCAGCATTTT. Its translation is CASSSLDPGSRNQPQHF.

The chain recombines TRBV30 with TRBJ2-7; 7 bases line up with TRBD1. Per germline, CDR1 GTSNPN and CDR2 SVGIG (reference sequence). V lost 3 bases and J lost 7; bases outside the gene matches: 21. The CDR3 covers 17 residues. CDR3 sequence reads: CAWSRGLTGTAKREQYF. The DNA for the CDR3 is TGTGCCTGGAGCCGGGGCCTCACCGGGACAGCCAAGCGGGAGCAGTACTTC.